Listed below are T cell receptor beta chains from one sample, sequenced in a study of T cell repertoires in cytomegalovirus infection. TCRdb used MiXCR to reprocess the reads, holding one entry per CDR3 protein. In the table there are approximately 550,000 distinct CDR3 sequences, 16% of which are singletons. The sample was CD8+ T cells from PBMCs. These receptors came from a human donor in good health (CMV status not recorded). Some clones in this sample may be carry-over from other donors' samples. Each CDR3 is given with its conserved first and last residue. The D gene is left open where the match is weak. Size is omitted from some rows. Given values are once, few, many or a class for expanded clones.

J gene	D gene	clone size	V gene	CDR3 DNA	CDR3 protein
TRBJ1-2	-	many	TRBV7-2	TGTGCCAGCTCCCCGGTATTACAGGGACATGGCTACACCTTC	CASSPVLQGHGYTF
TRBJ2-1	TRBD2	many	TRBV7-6	TGTGCCAGCAGCTTAGGGGGGACTAGCGGGGTGGAGCAGTTCTTC	CASSLGGTSGVEQFF
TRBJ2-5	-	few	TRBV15	TGTGCCACCAGCAGAGATAGGCTGACGCGGGAGACCCAGTACTTC	CATSRDRLTRETQYF
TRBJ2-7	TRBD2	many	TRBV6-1	TGTGCCAGCAGTGAGCGGCCAACCAGCGGGGGGTATGAGCAGTACTTC	CASSERPTSGGYEQYF
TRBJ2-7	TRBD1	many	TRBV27	TGTGCCAGCGCACTCGGACAGGTCGCCGAGCAGTACTTC	CASALGQVAEQYF
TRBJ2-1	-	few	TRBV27	TGTGCCAGCAGTTTATTCGGCCCAAATGAGCAGTTCTTC	CASSLFGPNEQFF
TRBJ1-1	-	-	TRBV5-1	TGCGCCAGCAGCTTTCGACAGGCTCACACTGAAGCTTTCTTT	CASSFRQAHTEAFF
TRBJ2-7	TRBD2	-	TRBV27	TGTGCCAGCAGTTCTAGCGGGGGCCTTGGGTACGAGCAGTACTTC	CASSSSGGLGYEQYF
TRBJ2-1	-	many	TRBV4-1	TGCGCCAGCAGCCAAGATATCGACTCCTACAATGAGCAGTTCTTC	CASSQDIDSYNEQFF
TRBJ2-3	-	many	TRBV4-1	TGCGCCAGCAGCCCCCTTGTCCAGGGCACAGATACGCAGTATTTT	CASSPLVQGTDTQYF
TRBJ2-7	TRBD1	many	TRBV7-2	TGTGCCAGCAGCTTAGCACAGGGGGCGAGGTACGAGCAGTACTTC	CASSLAQGARYEQYF
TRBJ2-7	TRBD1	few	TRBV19	TGTGCCAGTAGTATATTCTGGGACAGTTCCTACGAGCAGTACTTC	CASSIFWDSSYEQYF
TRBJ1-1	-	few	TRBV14	TGTGCCAGCAGCCAAAGAGGGAAGGGGGATACGGAAGCTTTCTTT	CASSQRGKGDTEAFF
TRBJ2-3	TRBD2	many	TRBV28	TGTGCCAGCAGATTACTAGCGGGAGGCACAGATACGCAGTATTTT	CASRLLAGGTDTQYF
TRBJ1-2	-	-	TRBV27	TGTGCCAGCAGCTCGGACAGAAGCTATGGCTACACCTTC	CASSSDRSYGYTF
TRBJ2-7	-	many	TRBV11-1	TGTGCCAGCAGCCCGGAGAGCGGGTCGGCCTACGAGCAGTACTTC	CASSPESGSAYEQYF
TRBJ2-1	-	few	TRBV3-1	TGTGCCAGCAGTCAAGACGACGGCTCCGCTTACAATGAGCAGTTCTTC	CASSQDDGSAYNEQFF
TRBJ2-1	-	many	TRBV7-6	TGTGCCAGCAGTTCTGAGGCGGAGAATGAGCAGTTCTTC	CASSSEAENEQFF
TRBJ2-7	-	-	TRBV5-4	TGTGCCAGCAGCTATAATCTGGCAGAGCAGTACTTC	CASSYNLAEQYF
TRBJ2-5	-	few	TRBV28	TGTGCCAGCAGTTTATCGCTTGCGATTGGACCCATCCCCCCTAACAAAGAGACCCAGTACTTC	CASSLSLAIGPIPPNKETQYF
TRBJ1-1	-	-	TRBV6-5	TGTGCCAGCACGACGCAGAGGGACACTGAAGCTTTCTTT	CASTTQRDTEAFF
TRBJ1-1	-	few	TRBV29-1	TGCAGCGTTGGGGACGGGGACACTGAAGCTTTCTTT	CSVGDGDTEAFF
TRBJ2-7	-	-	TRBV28	TGTGCCAGCAGTTTAGTCGAGCGGGTCGCCTACGAGCAGTACTTC	CASSLVERVAYEQYF
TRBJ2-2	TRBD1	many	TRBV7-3	TGTGCCAGCAGCCGGGACAGGGGGTACGGGGAGCTGTTTTTT	CASSRDRGYGELFF
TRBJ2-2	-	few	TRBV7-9	TGTGCCAGCAGCCCTCAGGGAGCCGGGGAGCTGTTTTTT	CASSPQGAGELFF
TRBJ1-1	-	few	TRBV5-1	TGCGCCAGCAGCTCCTCAAGGGGCTTAACTGAAGCTTTCTTT	CASSSSRGLTEAFF
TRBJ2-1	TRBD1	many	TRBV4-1	TGCGCCAGCAGCCAAGGGACAGGGGTAGAGAATGAGCAGTTCTTC	CASSQGTGVENEQFF
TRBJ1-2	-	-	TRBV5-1	TGCGCCAGCAGCACCGACAGACCCTATGGCTACACCTTC	CASSTDRPYGYTF
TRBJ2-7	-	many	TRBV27	TGTGCCAGCAGTTTTGGATTCTCCTACGAGCAGTACTTC	CASSFGFSYEQYF
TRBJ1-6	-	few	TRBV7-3	TGTGCCAGCAGCGAACAGGGCCGGGGGAATTCACCCCTCCACTTT	CASSEQGRGNSPLHF
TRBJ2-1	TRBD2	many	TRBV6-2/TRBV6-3	TGTGCCAGCAGTCGACATTCTAGCGGAGAGCAGTTCTTC	CASSRHSSGEQFF
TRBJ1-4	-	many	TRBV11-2	TGTGCCAGCAGCTTAACCTATTTCGGGGGGACTAATGAAAAACTGTTTTTT	CASSLTYFGGTNEKLFF
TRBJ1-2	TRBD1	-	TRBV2	TGTGCCAGCAGTGATCAGACAGGGTCTGGCTACACCTTC	CASSDQTGSGYTF
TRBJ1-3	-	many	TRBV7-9	TGTGCCAGCAGCGGGGATGAACGCGAGGGGAACACCATATATTTT	CASSGDEREGNTIYF
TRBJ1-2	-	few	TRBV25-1	TGTGCCAGCAGTGAAAGGTCCCAGGGGATCTATGGCTACACCTTC	CASSERSQGIYGYTF
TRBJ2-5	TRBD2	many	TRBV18	TGTGCCAGCTCACCGGAGCGGGGGGGAGTGGAGACCCAGTACTTC	CASSPERGGVETQYF
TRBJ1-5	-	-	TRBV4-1	TGCGCCAGCAGCCAATCCACCCTGGGGCTTAGCGATCAGCCCCAGCATTTT	CASSQSTLGLSDQPQHF
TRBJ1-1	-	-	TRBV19	TGTGCCAGTAGTATAATGGAGGGGAACACTGAAGCTTTCTTT	CASSIMEGNTEAFF